The present entry profiles one T cell receptor beta chain with its context. These data belong to a study of Tregs in tolerant kidney transplant recipients. V dropped 3 bases and J dropped 2; count of bases not matched to a gene: 4. Germline CDR1 and CDR2: LGHNA and YSLEER. The CDR3 is 15 residues long. Some clones are missing from TCRdb's copy, which holds only in-frame ones; the method was immunoSEQ multiplex PCR. The repertoire includes 62,000 or so clones, roughly 98% of them detected once, and 0.34% sits in the top ten. J is TRBJ2-3 and V is TRBV4-3, with TRBD2 matching over 8 bases. The sequencing here drew on Tregs from blood, taken before the transplant. This TCR derives from a human donor who received a combined kidney and bone marrow transplant. CDR3 in DNA: TGCGCCAGCAGCCAGACTAGCGCCGACACAGATACGCAGTATTTT. It yields the protein CASSQTSADTDTQYF.